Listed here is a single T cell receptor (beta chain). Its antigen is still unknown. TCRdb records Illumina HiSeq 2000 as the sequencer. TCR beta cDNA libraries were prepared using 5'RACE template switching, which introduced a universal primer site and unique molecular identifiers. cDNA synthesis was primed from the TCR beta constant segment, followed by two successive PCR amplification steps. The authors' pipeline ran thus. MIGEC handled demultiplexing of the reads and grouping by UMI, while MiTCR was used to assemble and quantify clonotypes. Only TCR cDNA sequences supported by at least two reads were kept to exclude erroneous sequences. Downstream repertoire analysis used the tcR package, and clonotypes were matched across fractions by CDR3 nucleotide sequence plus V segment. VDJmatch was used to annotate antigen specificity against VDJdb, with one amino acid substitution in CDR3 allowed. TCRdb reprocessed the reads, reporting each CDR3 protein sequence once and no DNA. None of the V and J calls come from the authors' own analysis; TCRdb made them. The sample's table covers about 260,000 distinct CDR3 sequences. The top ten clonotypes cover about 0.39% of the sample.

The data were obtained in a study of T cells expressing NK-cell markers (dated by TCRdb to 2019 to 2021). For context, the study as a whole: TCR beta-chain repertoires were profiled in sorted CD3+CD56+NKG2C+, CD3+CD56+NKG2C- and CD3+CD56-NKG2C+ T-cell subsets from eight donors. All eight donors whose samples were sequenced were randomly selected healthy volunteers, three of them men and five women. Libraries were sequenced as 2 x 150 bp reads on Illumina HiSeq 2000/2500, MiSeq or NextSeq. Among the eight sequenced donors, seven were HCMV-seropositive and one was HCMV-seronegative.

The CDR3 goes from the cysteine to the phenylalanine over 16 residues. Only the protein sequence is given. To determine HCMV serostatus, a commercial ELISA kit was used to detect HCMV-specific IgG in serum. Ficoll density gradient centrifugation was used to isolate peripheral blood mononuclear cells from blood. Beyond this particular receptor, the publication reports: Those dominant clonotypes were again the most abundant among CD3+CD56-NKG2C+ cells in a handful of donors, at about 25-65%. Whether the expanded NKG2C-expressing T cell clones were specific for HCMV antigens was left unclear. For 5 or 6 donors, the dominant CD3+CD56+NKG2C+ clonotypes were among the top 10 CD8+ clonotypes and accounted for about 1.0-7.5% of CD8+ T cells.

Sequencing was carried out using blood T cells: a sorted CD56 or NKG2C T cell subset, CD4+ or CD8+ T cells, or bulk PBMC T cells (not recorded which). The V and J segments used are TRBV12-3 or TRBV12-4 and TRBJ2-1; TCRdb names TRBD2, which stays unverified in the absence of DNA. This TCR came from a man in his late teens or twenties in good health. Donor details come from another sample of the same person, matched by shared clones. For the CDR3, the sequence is CASRRSGRAVDNEQFF.